The clone carrying this T cell receptor beta chain has at least ten counts. What it binds is unknown. The time point is: newly diagnosed GD, antithyroid drugs for less than 3 months. Generation of the TCR library employed RNA extracted from PBMCs. The entry originates in a study of regulatory T cells in long-lasting Graves disease. Libraries of TCR beta came from iRepertoire HTBI primers plus Arm-PCR of CDR3 regions. One entry per CDR3 protein results from TCRdb running MiXCR on the multiplex PCR reads. In the table there are 300,000 to 400,000 distinct CDR3 sequences, about a sixth of which are singletons. General observations from the study: Persistent disease preferred TRBV28, TRBJ1-2 and TRBJ2-5; new disease, TRBV20-1 and TRBJ2-1. Between persistent patients, fewer than 3,500 public clonotypes were shared, exceeding the approximately 990 shared between new patients.

Germline assignment: CDR1 DFQATT and CDR2 SNEGSKA (reference sequence). The CDR3 runs 14 residues. J lost 6 bases, V lost 2 bases, and 3 bases had no gene match. The data also belong to a second study, concerning T cells in Graves' hyperthyroidism and ophthalmopathy.

Sequencing was performed on peripheral blood mononuclear cells (PBMCs), taken at new diagnosis, from a patient treated with antithyroid drugs. The source of this sequence is a man aged 40-50 years with Graves disease. The chain carries TRBV20-1 and TRBJ1-6, with 8 bases lining up with TRBD1. The CDR3: CSARRQGTNSPLHF. The CDR3 nucleotides are TGCAGTGCTAGAAGACAGGGGACTAATTCACCCCTCCACTTT.